One T cell receptor beta chain is described in this entry. Its antigen remains unidentified. Profiling relied on immunoSEQ multiplex PCR, and the TCRdb table lists in-frame clones only, not all of them. The sample lists more than 100,000 clones, about nine tenths occurring once. This record comes from a study of T cell responses to AZD1222 COVID-19 vaccine. General study points: Mostly white British, mostly female donors; authors suggested clonal diversity may be underestimated. With dominance at 160-218 and 743-854, vaccine-associated CD4 TCRs spanned spike.

The germline CDR1 and CDR2 sequences are SGHAT and FQNNGV. The V end was cut by 7 bases, the J end by 6 bases, with 21 bases between. The CDR3 loop spans 16 amino acids. The receptor's source is an adult in good health. Sample: peripheral blood, taken on day 0 of AZD1222 vaccination. This chain links TRBV11-2 with TRBJ2-2, with D perhaps being TRBD1 or TRBD2 (7 bases each). CDR3 coding DNA: TGTGCCAGCAAAGTAGATCCGGGGGGACAGCCCGGGGAGCTGTTTTTT. Translation: CASKVDPGGQPGELFF. Together with reference TRBV11-2 and TRBJ2-2, the CDR3 gives the full variable domain: EAGVAQSPRYKIIEKRQSVAFWCNPISGHATLYWYQQILGQGPKLLIQFQNNGVVDDSQLPKDRFSAERLKGVDSTLKIQPAKLEDSAVYLCASKVDPGGQPGELFFGEGSRLTVL.